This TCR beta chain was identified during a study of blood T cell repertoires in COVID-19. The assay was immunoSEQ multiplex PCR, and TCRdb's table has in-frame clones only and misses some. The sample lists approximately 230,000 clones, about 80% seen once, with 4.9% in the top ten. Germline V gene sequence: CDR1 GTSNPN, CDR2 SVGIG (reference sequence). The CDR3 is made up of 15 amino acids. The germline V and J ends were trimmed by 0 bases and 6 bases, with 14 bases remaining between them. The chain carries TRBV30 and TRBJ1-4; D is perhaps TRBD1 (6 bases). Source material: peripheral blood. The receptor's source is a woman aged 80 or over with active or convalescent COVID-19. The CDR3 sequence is CAWSVQGGGYEKLFF. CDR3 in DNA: TGTGCCTGGAGTGTACAGGGTGGCGGATATGAAAAACTGTTTTTT.